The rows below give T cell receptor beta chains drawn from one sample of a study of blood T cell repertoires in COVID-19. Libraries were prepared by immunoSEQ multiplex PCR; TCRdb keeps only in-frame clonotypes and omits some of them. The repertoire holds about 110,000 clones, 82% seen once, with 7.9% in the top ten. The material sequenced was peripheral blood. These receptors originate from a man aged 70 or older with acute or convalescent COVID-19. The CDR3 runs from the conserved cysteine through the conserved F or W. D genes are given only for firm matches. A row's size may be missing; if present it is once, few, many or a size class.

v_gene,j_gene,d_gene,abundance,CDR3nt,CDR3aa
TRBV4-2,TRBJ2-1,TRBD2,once,TGTGCCAGCAGCCCAACGGGACTAGGGTCCCATGAGCAGTTCTTC,CASSPTGLGSHEQFF
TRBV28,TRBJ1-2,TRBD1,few,TGTGCCAGCAGCCATCGGGACAGGGTCGACGGCTACACCTTC,CASSHRDRVDGYTF
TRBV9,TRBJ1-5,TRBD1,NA,TGTGCCAGCAGCGTCGGACAGGCCAATCAGCCCCAGCATTTT,CASSVGQANQPQHF
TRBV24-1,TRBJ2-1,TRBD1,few,TGTGCCACCAGCCTACAGGGGTCCTACAATGAGCAGTTCTTC,CATSLQGSYNEQFF
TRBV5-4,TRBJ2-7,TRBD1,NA,TGTGCCAGCAGCTTGGACAGGGGTCCCTACGAGCAGTACTTC,CASSLDRGPYEQYF
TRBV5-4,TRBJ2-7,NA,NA,TGTGCCAGCAGCTTGAGCGGGTCCTCCTACGAGCAGTACTTC,CASSLSGSSYEQYF
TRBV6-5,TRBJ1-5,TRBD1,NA,TGTGCCAGCGTGATAAGGGGGCTGGGCAATCAGCCCCAGCATTTT,CASVIRGLGNQPQHF
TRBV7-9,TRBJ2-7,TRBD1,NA,TGTGCCAGCAGCAGGCAGGGACAGGGGGTCGACGAGCAGTACTTC,CASSRQGQGVDEQYF
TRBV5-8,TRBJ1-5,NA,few,TGTGCCAGCAGCCCGCGGACTGGTAATCAGCCCCAGCATTTT,CASSPRTGNQPQHF
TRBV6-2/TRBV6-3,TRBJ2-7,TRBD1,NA,TGTGCCAGCAGCGACAGGGGACGAATGTACGAGCAGTACTTC,CASSDRGRMYEQYF
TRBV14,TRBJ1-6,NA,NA,TGTGCCAGCAGCCAAGAAAGGAGCTCCTATAATTCACCCCTCCACTTT,CASSQERSSYNSPLHF
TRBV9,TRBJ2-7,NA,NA,TGTGCCAGCAGCGGGGACTTGATATACGAGCAGTACTTC,CASSGDLIYEQYF
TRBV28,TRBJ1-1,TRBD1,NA,TGTGCCAGCAGTCCAGGACAGGGACACACTGAAGCTTTCTTT,CASSPGQGHTEAFF
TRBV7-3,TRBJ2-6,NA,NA,TGTGCCAGCAGATCCGCTGGGGCCAACGTCCTGACTTTC,CASRSAGANVLTF
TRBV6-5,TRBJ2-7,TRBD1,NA,TGTGCCAGCAGGACAGGGGCCTACGAGCAGTACTTC,CASRTGAYEQYF
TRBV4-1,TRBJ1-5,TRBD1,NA,TGCGCCAGCAGCCTTGGACAGGGGAACAATCAGCCCCAGCATTTT,CASSLGQGNNQPQHF
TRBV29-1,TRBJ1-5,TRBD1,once,TGCAGCGTTGGACAGGGTGAAAATCAGCCCCAGCATTTT,CSVGQGENQPQHF
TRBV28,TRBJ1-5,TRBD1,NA,TGTGCCAGCAGCTTTGGACAGGGGTCCCAGCCCCAGCATTTT,CASSFGQGSQPQHF
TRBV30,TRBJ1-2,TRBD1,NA,TGTGCCTGCCCTCAAGGCACAGGGGTTGGAGGCTACACCTTC,CACPQGTGVGGYTF
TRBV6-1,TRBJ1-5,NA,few,TGTGCCAGCAGTGAAACAGGGAGACAGCCCCAGCATTTT,CASSETGRQPQHF
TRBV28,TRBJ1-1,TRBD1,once,TGTGCCAGCAGGCGAACCGGGACAGGGGCGGAGGCTTTCTTT,CASRRTGTGAEAFF
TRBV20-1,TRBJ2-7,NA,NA,TGCAGTGCTCCACTCTACGAGCAGTACTTC,CSAPLYEQYF
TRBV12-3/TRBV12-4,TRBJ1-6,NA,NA,TGTGCCAGCAGACACAGCAATTCACCCCTCCACTTT,CASRHSNSPLHF
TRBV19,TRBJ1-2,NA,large,TGTGCCAGTAGTATAATCCCCGACACTGGCTACACCTTC,CASSIIPDTGYTF
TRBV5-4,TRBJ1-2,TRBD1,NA,TGTGCCAGCACCCTACAGGGGGCAGGTGGCTACACCTTC,CASTLQGAGGYTF
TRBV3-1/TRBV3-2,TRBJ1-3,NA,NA,TGTGCCAGCAGCCAAGCCGGTGACAGCAGAAACACCATATATTTT,CASSQAGDSRNTIYF
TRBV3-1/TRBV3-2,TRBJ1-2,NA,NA,TGTGCCAGCAGCCATGGGGGCCCCAACTATGGCTACACCTTC,CASSHGGPNYGYTF
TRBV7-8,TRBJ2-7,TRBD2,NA,TGTGCCAGCAGCCGACTAGCACGAGCCTACGAGCAGTACTTC,CASSRLARAYEQYF
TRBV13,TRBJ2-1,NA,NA,TGTGCCAGCAGCTTAGGACGGGGAAGGGCGATCTTC,CASSLGRGRAIF
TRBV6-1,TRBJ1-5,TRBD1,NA,TGTGCCAGCAGTGATACAGGGGGCCCAGGTCAGCCCCAGCATTTT,CASSDTGGPGQPQHF
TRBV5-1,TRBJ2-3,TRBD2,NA,TGCGCCAGTGGACCGGGACTAGCAGTCCAAGATACGCAGTATTTT,CASGPGLAVQDTQYF
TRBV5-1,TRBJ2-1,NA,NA,TGCGCCAGCAGCCCAGAGACAGGAAGTACCTACAATGAGCAGTTCTTC,CASSPETGSTYNEQFF
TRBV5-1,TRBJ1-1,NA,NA,TGCGCCAGCACCTCCGGACAGATTTTCAACACTGAAGCTTTCTTT,CASTSGQIFNTEAFF
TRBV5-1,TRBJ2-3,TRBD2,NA,TGCGCCAGCAGCTTAGGGACTAGCGGGAGCGCAGATACGCAGTATTTT,CASSLGTSGSADTQYF
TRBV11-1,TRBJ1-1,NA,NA,TGTGCCAGCAGTCGAGGTACAGGGCTTGAAGCTTTCTTT,CASSRGTGLEAFF
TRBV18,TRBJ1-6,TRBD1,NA,TGTGCCAGCTCACCTAAAGGGACAGCAAGCTCCTATAATTCACCCCTCCACTTT,CASSPKGTASSYNSPLHF
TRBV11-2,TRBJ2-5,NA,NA,TGTGCCAGCAGCTTAGAGCGGGGGCCGGGGGAGACCCAGTACTTC,CASSLERGPGETQYF
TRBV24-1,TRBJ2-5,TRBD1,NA,TGTGCCACCAGTGCTCATGGGACAGGGCAGGAGACCCAGTACTTC,CATSAHGTGQETQYF
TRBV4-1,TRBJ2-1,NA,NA,TGCGCCAGCAGCCAAGAAAAGGGGGCCTACAATGAGCAGTTCTTC,CASSQEKGAYNEQFF
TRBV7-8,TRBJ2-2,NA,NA,TGTGCCAGCAGCCGACAGACAGGTTTGGAGCTGTTTTTT,CASSRQTGLELFF
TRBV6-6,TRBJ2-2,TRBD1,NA,TGTGCCAGCAGTTACAGGACAGGGAACACCGGGGAGCTGTTTTTT,CASSYRTGNTGELFF